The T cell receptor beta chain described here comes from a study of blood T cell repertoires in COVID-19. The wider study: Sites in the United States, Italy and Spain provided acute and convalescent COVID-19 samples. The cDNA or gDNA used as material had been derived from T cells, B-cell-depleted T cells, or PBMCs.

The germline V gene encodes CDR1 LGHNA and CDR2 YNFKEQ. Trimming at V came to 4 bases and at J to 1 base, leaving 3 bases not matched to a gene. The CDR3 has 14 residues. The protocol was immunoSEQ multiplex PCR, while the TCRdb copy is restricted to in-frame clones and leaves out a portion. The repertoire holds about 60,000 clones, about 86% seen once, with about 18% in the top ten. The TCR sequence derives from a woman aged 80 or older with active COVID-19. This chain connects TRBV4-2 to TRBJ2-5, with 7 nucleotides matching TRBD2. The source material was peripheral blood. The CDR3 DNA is TGTGCCAGCAGCCGGGAGGGAACCCAAGAGACCCAGTACTTC. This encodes CASSREGTQETQYF.